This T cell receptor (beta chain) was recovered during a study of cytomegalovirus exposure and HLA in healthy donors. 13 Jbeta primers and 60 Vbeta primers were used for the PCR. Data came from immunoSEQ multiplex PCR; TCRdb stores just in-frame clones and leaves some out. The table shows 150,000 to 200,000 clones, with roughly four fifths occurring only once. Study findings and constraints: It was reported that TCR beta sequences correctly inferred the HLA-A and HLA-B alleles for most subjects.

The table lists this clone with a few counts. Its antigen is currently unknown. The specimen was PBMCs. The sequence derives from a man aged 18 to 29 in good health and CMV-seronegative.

CDR3 residues: CASSLAMDSYNSPLHF. The DNA for the CDR3 is TGTGCCAGCAGCTTAGCGATGGACAGCTATAATTCACCCCTCCACTTT. The chain links TRBV7-9 to TRBJ1-6, with D maybe TRBD1 (6 bases). CDR3 length: 16 residues. Germline loops: CDR1 SEHNR, CDR2 FQNEAQ (reference sequence). Trimming removed 0 bases at V and 3 bases at J, with 9 bases between.